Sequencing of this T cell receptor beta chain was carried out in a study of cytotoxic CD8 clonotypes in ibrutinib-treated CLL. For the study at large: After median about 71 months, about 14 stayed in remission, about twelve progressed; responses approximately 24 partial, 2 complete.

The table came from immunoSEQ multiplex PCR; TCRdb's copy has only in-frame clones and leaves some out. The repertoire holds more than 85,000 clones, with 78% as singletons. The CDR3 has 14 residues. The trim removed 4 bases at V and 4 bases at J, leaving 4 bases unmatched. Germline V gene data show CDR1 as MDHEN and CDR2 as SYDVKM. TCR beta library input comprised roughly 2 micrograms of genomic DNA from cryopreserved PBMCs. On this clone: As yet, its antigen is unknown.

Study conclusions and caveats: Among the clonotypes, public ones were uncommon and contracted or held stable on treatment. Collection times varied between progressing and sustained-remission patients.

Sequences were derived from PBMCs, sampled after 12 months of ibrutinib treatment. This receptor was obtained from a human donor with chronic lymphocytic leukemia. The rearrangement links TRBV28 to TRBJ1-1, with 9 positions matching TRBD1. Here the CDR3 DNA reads TGTGCCAGCAGTTACCCGACAGGGGGCACTGAAGCTTTCTTT. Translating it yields CASSYPTGGTEAFF.